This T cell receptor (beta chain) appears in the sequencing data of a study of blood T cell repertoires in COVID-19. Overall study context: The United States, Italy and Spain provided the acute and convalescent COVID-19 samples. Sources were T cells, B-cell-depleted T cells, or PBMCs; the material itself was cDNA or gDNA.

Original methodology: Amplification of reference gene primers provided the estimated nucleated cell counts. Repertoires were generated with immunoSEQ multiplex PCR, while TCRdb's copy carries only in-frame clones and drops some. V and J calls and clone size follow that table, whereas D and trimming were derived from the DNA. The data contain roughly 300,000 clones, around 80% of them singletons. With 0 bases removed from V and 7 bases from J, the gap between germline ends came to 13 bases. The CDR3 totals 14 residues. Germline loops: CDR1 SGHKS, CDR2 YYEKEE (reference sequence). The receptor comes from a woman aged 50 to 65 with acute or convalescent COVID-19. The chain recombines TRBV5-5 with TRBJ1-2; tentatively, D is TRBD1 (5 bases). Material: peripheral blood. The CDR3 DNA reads TGTGCCAGCAGCTTGGGCCAGGGTTCGGGTGGCTACACCTTC. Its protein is CASSLGQGSGGYTF.